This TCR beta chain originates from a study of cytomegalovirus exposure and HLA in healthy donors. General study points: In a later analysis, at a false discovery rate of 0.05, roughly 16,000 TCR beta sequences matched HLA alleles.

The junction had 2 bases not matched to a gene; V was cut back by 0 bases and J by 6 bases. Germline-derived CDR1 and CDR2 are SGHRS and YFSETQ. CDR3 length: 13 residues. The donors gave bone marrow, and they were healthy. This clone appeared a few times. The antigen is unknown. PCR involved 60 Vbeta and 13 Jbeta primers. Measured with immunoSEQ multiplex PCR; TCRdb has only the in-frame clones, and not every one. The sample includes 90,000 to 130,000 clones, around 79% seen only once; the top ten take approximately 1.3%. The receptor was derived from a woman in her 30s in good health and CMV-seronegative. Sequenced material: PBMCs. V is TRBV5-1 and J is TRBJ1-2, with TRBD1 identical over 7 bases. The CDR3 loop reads CASSLVGGHGYTF. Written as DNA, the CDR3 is TGCGCCAGCAGCTTGGTAGGGGGCCATGGCTACACCTTC.